This entry lists 7 T cell receptor beta chains sequenced from one sample in a study of breast tumors, draining lymph nodes, adjacent tissues. TCRdb itself ran the multiplex PCR reads through MiXCR, one entry per CDR3 protein. Here the sample spans tens of thousands of distinct CDR3 sequences, around a third being singletons. Specimen: breast tumor tissue. Every receptor here comes from a female donor with breast cancer. Some clones in this sample may be carry-over from other donors' samples.

This chain joins TRBV29-1 and TRBJ2-7, with 9 nucleotides matching TRBD2. The germline CDR1 and CDR2 sequences are SQVTM and ANQGSEA. The CDR3 length is 12 residues. J gave up 6 bases and V 3 bases, and 3 bases lay outside the gene matches. CDR3 DNA: TGCAGCGTTGACGCGGGAGGGCGCGAGCAGTACTTC. Its protein product is CSVDAGGREQYF.

This clonotype was detected only a few times. The chain recombines TRBV28 with TRBJ2-1; 12 positions agree with TRBD2. V trimming: 5 bases; J trimming: 6 bases; junction bases outside the gene matches: 5. CDR3 length equals 15 residues. Germline V gives CDR1 MDHEN, CDR2 SYDVKM. CDR3 amino acids: CASSGTSGRINEQFF. CDR3 DNA: TGTGCCAGCAGTGGAACTAGCGGGAGGATCAATGAGCAGTTCTTC. The full variable domain, completed using reference TRBV28 and TRBJ2-1, is DVKVTQSSRYLVKRTGEKVFLECVQDMDHENMFWYRQDPGLGLRLIYFSYDVKMKEKGDIPEGYSVSREKKERFSLILESASTNQTSMYLCASSGTSGRINEQFFGPGTRLTVL.

This clonotype was counted many times. The chain uses TRBV20-1 and TRBJ2-7, with D perhaps matching TRBD2 (7 bases). The CDR3 is made up of 14 amino acids. The germline gives CDR1 DFQATT, CDR2 SNEGSKA (reference sequence). The V and J ends lost 1 base and 5 bases respectively, with 15 bases between them. The CDR3 protein is CSARARGAGNEQYF. The CDR3 region has the DNA TGCAGTGCTAGAGCCCGGGGGGCGGGAAACGAGCAGTACTTC.

This clonotype was counted ten times or more. The V gene is TRBV9, the J gene TRBJ2-5; D may match TRBD1 or TRBD2 (5 bases each). The V gene lost 0 bases and the J gene lost 4 bases, with 7 bases spanning the gap. The CDR3 covers 13 residues. Germline CDR1 and CDR2: SGDLS and YYNGEE. The CDR3 DNA sequence: TGTGCCAGCAGCGTAGAGGGGAGAGAGACCCAGTACTTC. Its translation: CASSVEGRETQYF.

This clonotype was recorded many times. The chain couples TRBV14 to TRBJ2-7; D is perhaps TRBD1 (5 bases). The CDR3 is made up of 13 amino acids. Germline V gene lookup returns CDR1 SGHDN and CDR2 FVKESK. Deletions cut 1 base from V and 6 bases from J, with 10 bases between. CDR3 loop: CASSQAPRGEQYF. DNA for the CDR3: TGTGCCAGCAGCCAAGCGCCTAGGGGCGAGCAGTACTTC. Full variable domain (missing parts from reference TRBV14 and TRBJ2-7): EAGVTQFPSHSVIEKGQTVTLRCDPISGHDNLYWYRRVMGKEIKFLLHFVKESKQDESGMPNNRFLAERTGGTYSTLKVQPAELEDSGVYFCASSQAPRGEQYFGPGTRLTVT.

V and J are TRBV10-3 and TRBJ2-7, with D tentatively TRBD2 (6 bases). This CDR3 comprises 13 residues. Per the germline V gene, CDR1 is ENHRY and CDR2 is SYGVKD. V was cut by 10 bases and J by 0 bases, with 13 bases left in between. The CDR3 sequence: CATLRSGSYEQYF. The CDR3 DNA reads TGTGCCACCCTACGTAGCGGCTCCTACGAGCAGTACTTC.

This clonotype came up many times. This rearrangement joins TRBV27 to TRBJ2-7, with 13 bases matching TRBD2. CDR3 length: 16 residues. Per the germline V gene, CDR1 is MNHEY and CDR2 is SMNVEV (reference sequence). The V and J ends lost 4 bases and 7 bases, in that order; junction bases with no gene match: 10. The CDR3 DNA reads as TGTGCCAGCAGTTGGACTAGCGGGAGTATGGGAGGGGAGCAGTACTTC. Translating it yields CASSWTSGSMGGEQYF.